This TCR beta chain was found in a study of T cell responses to AZD1222 COVID-19 vaccine. Findings and caveats of the study: Receipt of two AZD1222 doses was followed by a rise in Spike-specific TCR breadth and depth.

This CDR3 is built from 12 residues. The germline V and J ends were trimmed by 11 bases and 4 bases, with 12 bases remaining between them. Germline V gene data show CDR1 as LNHDA and CDR2 as SQIVND (reference sequence). This clone was detected once. Antigen unknown. Libraries were prepared by immunoSEQ multiplex PCR; TCRdb keeps only in-frame clonotypes and omits some of them. Of approximately 160,000 clones listed, about nine tenths are singletons. The sample in question was peripheral blood, obtained on day 0 of AZD1222 vaccination. This TCR came from an adult in good health. The chain carries TRBV19 and TRBJ1-3; D might be TRBD1 (6 bases). Here the CDR3 reads CALQGFGNTIYF. The CDR3 DNA reads TGTGCCCTGCAGGGGTTCGGAAACACCATATATTTT. Full variable domain (remainder filled in from reference TRBV19 and TRBJ1-3): DGGITQSPKYLFRKEGQNVTLSCEQNLNHDAMYWYRQDPGQGLRLIYYSQIVNDFQKGDIAEGYSVSREKKESFPLTVTSAQKNPTAFYLCALQGFGNTIYFGEGSWLTVV.